What follows are 21 T cell receptor beta chains derived from one specimen sequenced in a study of control samples from healthy donors and cancer patients. Method: immunoSEQ multiplex PCR; TCRdb's copy keeps in-frame clones and lacks some. The sample has some 190,000 clones, around 90% seen once; the top ten hold approximately 1.8%. Sequenced sample: blood. These receptors came from a man aged 30 to 45 in good health.

The V call is TRBV10-3, the J call TRBJ1-2, with D hard to call. This CDR3 contains 14 residues. Trimming took off 2 bases at V and 4 bases at J, with 11 bases between the two ends. CDR1 is ENHRY and CDR2 is SYGVKD in the germline V gene. CDR3 bases: TGTGCCATCAGTGAGGGAACCGCCGGCTATGGCTACACCTTC. This sequence encodes CAISEGTAGYGYTF.

The chain employs TRBV2 and TRBJ2-7, with 9 nucleotides matching TRBD1. Per the germline V gene, CDR1 is SNHLY and CDR2 is FYNNEI. The CDR3 consists of 13 residues. The V gene end was trimmed by 7 bases and the J gene end by 5 bases; junction bases not matched to a gene: 6. The DNA for the CDR3 is TGTGCCAGCAAGGGGACAGGGATCCACGAGCAGTACTTC. As protein: CASKGTGIHEQYF. The whole variable domain, filled in from reference TRBV2 and TRBJ2-7, reads EPEVTQTPSHQVTQMGQEVILRCVPISNHLYFYWYRQILGQKVEFLVSFYNNEISEKSEIFDDQFSVERPDGSNFTLKIRSTKLEDSAMYFCASKGTGIHEQYFGPGTRLTVT.

V and J are TRBV5-1 and TRBJ1-2, with 9 bases lining up with TRBD1. The V gene end was trimmed by 4 bases and the J gene end by 4 bases; junction bases not matched to a gene: 5. CDR1 SGHRS and CDR2 YFSETQ come from the germline V gene. The CDR3 contains 14 residues. The CDR3 protein is CASSQPTGGYGYTF. In DNA, the CDR3 is TGCGCCAGCAGCCAACCGACAGGGGGCTATGGCTACACCTTC.

The chain joins TRBV6-6 to TRBJ1-1; a weak D match, TRBD1 (6 bases). Per germline, CDR1 MNHNY and CDR2 SVGAGI (reference sequence). The V end lost 9 bases, the J end lost 7 bases, and 9 bases lay between the germline ends. This CDR3 has 10 residues. DNA for the CDR3: TGTGCCAGTAACAGGGTTGAAGCTTTCTTT. Its translation is CASNRVEAFF.

The chain joins TRBV6-5 to TRBJ2-7, with D perhaps given as TRBD1 or TRBD2 (6 bases each). CDR1 and CDR2 (germline): MNHEY, SVGAGI. The CDR3 consists of 14 residues. Trimming shortened V by 6 bases and J by 4 bases, and 16 bases separated the two germline ends. The CDR3 here is CASRMGGGRYEQYF. The DNA for the CDR3 is TGTGCCAGCAGGATGGGTGGGGGGCGGTACGAGCAGTACTTC.

This chain connects TRBV7-2 to TRBJ1-1; TRBD1 agrees at 8 bases. The CDR3 length is 14 residues. CDR1 SGHTA and CDR2 FQGNSA come from the germline V gene. The ends lost 5 bases at V and 4 bases at J; junction bases unmatched: 6. CDR3 coding DNA: TGTGCCAGCAGCGTAACAGGGGGGAGCACTGAAGCTTTCTTT. This encodes CASSVTGGSTEAFF.

The CDR3 DNA reads as TGTGCCAGCAGGGGACAGGGAGGAGAAAGCTCCTATAATTCACCCCTCCACTTT. Translated, it gives CASRGQGGESSYNSPLHF. The chain is built from TRBV21-1 and TRBJ1-6; the D call in the table, TRBD1, was not verified against the DNA. TRBV21-1 is a recognized pseudogene. The CDR3 spans 18 residues.

This clone appeared a single time. The rearrangement uses TRBV18 and TRBJ2-3; no clear D gene. The V end lost 4 bases, the J end lost 2 bases, and 7 bases lay between the germline ends. The germline V gene has CDR1 KGHSH and CDR2 LQKENI. CDR3 length: 13 amino acids. The CDR3 region is CASSQRSTDTQYF. Written as DNA, the CDR3 is TGTGCCAGCTCACAACGATCCACAGATACGCAGTATTTT.

This clone was seen more than once but under ten times. The rearrangement uses TRBV19 and TRBJ1-5; no reliable D call. Germline V gene sequence: CDR1 LNHDA, CDR2 SQIVND (reference sequence). There are 13 residues in the CDR3. V gave up 6 bases and J gave up 7 bases, with 13 bases separating them. CDR3 region: CASRETGWQPQHF. As DNA, the CDR3 is TGTGCCAGTAGGGAGACGGGGTGGCAGCCCCAGCATTTT.

The CDR3 here is CSARDQNEKLFF. The CDR3 DNA sequence: TGCAGCGCGAGGGATCAGAATGAAAAACTGTTTTTT. The J gene is TRBJ1-4, the V gene TRBV29-1, with D uncertain. Trimming stripped 7 bases from V and 5 bases from J, with 11 bases between. This CDR3 has 12 residues. CDR1 and CDR2 (germline): SQVTM, ANQGSEA.

V and J are TRBV12-3 or TRBV12-4 and TRBJ1-2; tentative D call: TRBD1 (6 bases). The CDR3 has 13 amino acids. Between the trimmed V and J ends, which lost 6 bases and 5 bases, there was a span of 13 bases. This CDR3 reads CASSLQGLYGYTF. The CDR3 DNA reads as TGTGCCAGCAGCCTCCAGGGGTTATATGGCTACACCTTC.

The rearrangement joins TRBV5-1 to TRBJ2-6; D is undetermined. The germline V gene encodes CDR1 SGHRS and CDR2 YFSETQ. The CDR3 contains 17 residues. V dropped 6 bases and J dropped 0 bases, with 16 bases sitting between them. CDR3 DNA sequence: TGCGCCAGCAAGATCGACCTATACCTCTCTGGGGCCAACGTCCTGACTTTC. Translated, it gives CASKIDLYLSGANVLTF.

V usage is TRBV12-3 or TRBV12-4 and J usage is TRBJ2-3; TRBD2 aligns across 13 bases. This CDR3 has 12 residues. V trimming: 6 bases; J trimming: 11 bases; junction bases outside the gene matches: 2. For the CDR3, the DNA is TGTGCCAGCAGACTAGCGGGGGGGTGGCAGTATTTT. Its protein product is CASRLAGGWQYF.

The chain uses TRBV21-1 and TRBJ1-4. TRBV21-1 is an annotated pseudogene. The CDR3 sequence is 17 residues long. The CDR3 coding sequence is TGTGCCAGCGAGAATCGGGACGGGTTCTTCAGTAATGAAAAACTGTTTTTT. It specifies CASENRDGFFSNEKLFF.

The rearrangement joins TRBV19 to TRBJ2-3; 8 nucleotides align to TRBD1. V lost 7 bases, J lost 1 base, and 4 bases stayed unmatched. The CDR3 has 14 amino acids. Germline assignment: CDR1 LNHDA and CDR2 SQIVND (reference sequence). The CDR3 sequence is CASTGQGRTDTQYF. The CDR3 bases are TGTGCCAGTACCGGACAGGGACGCACAGATACGCAGTATTTT.

The rearrangement uses TRBV19 and TRBJ1-6; 7 positions match TRBD1. V lost 4 bases and J lost 2; bases outside the gene matches: 8. CDR3 size: 17 residues. Germline values: CDR1 LNHDA, CDR2 SQIVND (reference sequence). The CDR3 bases are TGTGCCAGTAGTACTTTGACAGGGCGGACCTATAATTCACCCCTCCACTTT. This translates into CASSTLTGRTYNSPLHF.

The DNA of the CDR3 is TGTGCCAGCAGCGGCGGGGGGCGGAAATTCTCCTACGAGCAGTACTTC. Its translation: CASSGGGRKFSYEQYF. This rearrangement joins TRBV5-6 to TRBJ2-7; 8 positions agree with TRBD2. Germline V CDR1 and CDR2: SGHDT, YYEEEE. With V trimmed by 4 bases and J by 0 bases, 9 bases remained unmatched. The CDR3 covers 16 residues.

This clone was recorded only once. The J gene is TRBJ2-3, the V gene TRBV15; D is undetermined. The V gene lost 5 bases and the J gene lost 4 bases, with 16 bases spanning the gap. This CDR3 has 15 amino acids. Germline V gene lookup returns CDR1 LNHNV and CDR2 YYDKDF (reference sequence). DNA of the CDR3: TGTGCCACCAGCGCCCGACAACAGTCCGCAGATACGCAGTATTTT. This translates into CATSARQQSADTQYF.

The chain carries TRBV6-2 or TRBV6-3 and TRBJ2-7, with TRBD1 matching 10 bases. V trimming: 4 bases; J trimming: 6 bases; junction bases outside the gene matches: 21. The CDR3 has 19 amino acids. Germline V CDR1 and CDR2: MNHEY, SVGEGT. CDR3 DNA sequence: TGTGCCAGCAGTTCCCTCCCCTCCTTTTTTACGACAGGGGGCCCCGAGCAGTACTTC. This encodes CASSSLPSFFTTGGPEQYF.

The chain recombines TRBV6-5 with TRBJ2-3, with D tentatively TRBD1 (8 bases). Looked up from germline, CDR1 is MNHEY and CDR2 is SVGAGI. This CDR3 region has 15 residues. Trimming removed 2 bases from V and 6 bases from J, with 15 bases in between. The CDR3 DNA follows: TGTGCCAGCAGTTACCACAGGGGGGGCGGGGATACGCAGTATTTT. Encoded protein: CASSYHRGGGDTQYF.

This clone has just one count. The rearrangement uses TRBV5-6 and TRBJ2-3, with 7 nucleotides matching TRBD2. Unmatched junction bases numbered 7, after V lost 0 bases and J lost 0 bases. The germline V gene has CDR1 SGHDT and CDR2 YYEEEE. CDR3 length equals 17 residues. CDR3 loop: CASSLATLATSTDTQYF. CDR3 nucleotide sequence: TGTGCCAGCAGCTTGGCGACACTAGCGACTAGCACAGATACGCAGTATTTT.